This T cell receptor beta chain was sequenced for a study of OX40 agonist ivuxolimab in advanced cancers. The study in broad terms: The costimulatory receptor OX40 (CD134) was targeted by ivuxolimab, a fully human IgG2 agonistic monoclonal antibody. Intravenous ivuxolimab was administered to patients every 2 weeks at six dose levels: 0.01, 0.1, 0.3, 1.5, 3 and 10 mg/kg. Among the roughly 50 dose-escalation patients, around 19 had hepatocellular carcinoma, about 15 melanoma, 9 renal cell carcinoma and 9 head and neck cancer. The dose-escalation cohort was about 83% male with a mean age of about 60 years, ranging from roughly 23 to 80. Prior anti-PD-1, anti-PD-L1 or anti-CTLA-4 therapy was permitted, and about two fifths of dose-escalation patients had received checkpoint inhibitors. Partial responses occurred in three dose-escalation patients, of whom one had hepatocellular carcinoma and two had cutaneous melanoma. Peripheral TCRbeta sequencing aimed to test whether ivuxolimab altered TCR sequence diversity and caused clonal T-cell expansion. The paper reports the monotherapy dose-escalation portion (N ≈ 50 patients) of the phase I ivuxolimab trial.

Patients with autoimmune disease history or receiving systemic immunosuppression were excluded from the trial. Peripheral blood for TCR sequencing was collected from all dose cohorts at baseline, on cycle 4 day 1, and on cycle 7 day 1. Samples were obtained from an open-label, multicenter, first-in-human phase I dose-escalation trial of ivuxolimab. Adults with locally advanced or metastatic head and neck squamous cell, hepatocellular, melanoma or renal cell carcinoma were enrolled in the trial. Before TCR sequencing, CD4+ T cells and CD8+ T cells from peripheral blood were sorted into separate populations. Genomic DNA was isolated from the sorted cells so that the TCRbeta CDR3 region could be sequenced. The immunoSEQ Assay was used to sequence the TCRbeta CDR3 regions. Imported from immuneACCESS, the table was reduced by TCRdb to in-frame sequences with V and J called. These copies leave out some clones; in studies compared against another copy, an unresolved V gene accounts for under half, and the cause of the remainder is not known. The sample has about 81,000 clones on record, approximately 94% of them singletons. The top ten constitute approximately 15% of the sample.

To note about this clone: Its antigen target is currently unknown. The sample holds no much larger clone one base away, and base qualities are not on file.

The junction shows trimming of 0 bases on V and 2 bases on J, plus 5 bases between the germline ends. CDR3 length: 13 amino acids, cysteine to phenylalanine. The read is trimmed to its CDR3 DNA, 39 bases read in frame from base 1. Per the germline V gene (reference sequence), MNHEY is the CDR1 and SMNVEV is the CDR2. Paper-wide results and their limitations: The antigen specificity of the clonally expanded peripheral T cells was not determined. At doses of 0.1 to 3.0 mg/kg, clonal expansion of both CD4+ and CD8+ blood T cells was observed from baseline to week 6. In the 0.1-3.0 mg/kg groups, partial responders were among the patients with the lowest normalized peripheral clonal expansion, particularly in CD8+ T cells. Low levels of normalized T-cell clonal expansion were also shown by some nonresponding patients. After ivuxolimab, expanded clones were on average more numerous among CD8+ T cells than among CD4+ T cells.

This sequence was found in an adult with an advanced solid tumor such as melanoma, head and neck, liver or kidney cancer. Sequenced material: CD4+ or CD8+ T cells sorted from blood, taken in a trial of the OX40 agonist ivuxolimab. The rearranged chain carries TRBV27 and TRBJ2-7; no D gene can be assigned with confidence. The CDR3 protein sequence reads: CASSLSSAYEQYF. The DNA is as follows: TGTGCCAGCAGTTTATCGTCCGCCTACGAGCAGTACTTC.